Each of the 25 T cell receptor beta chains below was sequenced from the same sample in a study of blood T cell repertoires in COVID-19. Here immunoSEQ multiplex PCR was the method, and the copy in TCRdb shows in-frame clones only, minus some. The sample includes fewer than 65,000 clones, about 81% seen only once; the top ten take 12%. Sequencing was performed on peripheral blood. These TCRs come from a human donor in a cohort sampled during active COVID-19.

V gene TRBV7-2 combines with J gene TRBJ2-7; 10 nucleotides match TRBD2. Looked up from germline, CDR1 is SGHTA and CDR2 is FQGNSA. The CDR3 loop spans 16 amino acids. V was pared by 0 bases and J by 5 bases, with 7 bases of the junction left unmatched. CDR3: CASSLAASGSYDEQYF. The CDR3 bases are TGTGCCAGCAGCTTAGCCGCTAGCGGGAGTTACGACGAGCAGTACTTC.

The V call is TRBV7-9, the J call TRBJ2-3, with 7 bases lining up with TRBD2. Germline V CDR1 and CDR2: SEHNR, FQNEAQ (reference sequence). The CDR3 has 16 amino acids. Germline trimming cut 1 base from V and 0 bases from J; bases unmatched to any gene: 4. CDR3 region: CASSLVTGGSTDTQYF. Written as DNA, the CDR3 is TGTGCCAGCAGCTTAGTGACCGGGGGGAGCACAGATACGCAGTATTTT.

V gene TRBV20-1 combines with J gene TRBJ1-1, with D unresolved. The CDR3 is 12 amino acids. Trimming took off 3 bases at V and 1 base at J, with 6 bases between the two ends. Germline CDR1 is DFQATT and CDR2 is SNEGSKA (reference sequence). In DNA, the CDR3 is TGCAGTGCTAGTCTCGGGAACACTGAAGCTTTCTTT. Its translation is CSASLGNTEAFF.

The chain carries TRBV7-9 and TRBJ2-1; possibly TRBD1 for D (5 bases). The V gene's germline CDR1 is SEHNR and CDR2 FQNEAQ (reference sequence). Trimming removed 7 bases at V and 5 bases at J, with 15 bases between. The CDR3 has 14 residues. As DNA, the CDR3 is TGTGCCAGCACCCCAGGGCTAGGTAACAATGAGCAGTTCTTC. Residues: CASTPGLGNNEQFF.

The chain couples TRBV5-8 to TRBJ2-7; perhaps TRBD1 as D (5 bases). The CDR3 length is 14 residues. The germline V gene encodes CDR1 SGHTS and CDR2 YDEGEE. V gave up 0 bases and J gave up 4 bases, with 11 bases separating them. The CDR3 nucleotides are TGTGCCAGCAGCTTGGCCGGATCAGGGTACGAGCAGTACTTC. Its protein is CASSLAGSGYEQYF.

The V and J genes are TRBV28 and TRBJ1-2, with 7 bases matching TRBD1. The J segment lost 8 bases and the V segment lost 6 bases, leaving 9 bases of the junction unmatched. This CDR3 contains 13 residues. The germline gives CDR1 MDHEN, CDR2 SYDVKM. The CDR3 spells CASSRQGVKGYTF. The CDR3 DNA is TGTGCCAGCAGCCGACAGGGAGTAAAAGGCTACACCTTC.

This CDR3 is CASSSRGEQYF. In nucleotides, the CDR3 is TGTGCCAGCAGTTCCAGAGGCGAGCAGTACTTC. The rearrangement uses TRBV11-2 and TRBJ2-7; no clear D. The V end lost 6 bases, the J end lost 6 bases, and 9 bases lay between the germline ends. The CDR3 covers 11 residues. Per the germline V gene, CDR1 is SGHAT and CDR2 is FQNNGV.

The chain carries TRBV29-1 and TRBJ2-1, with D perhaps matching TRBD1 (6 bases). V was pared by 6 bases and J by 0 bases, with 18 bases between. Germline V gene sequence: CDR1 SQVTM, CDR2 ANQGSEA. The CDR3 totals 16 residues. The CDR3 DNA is TGCAGCGTCCAGCAACAGGGCCCCCTCTCCTACAATGAGCAGTTCTTC. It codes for CSVQQQGPLSYNEQFF.

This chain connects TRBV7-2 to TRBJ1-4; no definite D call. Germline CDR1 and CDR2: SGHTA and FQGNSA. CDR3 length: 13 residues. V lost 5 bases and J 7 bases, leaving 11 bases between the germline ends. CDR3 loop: CASSPPGGEKLFF. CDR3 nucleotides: TGTGCCAGCAGCCCCCCAGGTGGTGAAAAACTGTTTTTT.

DNA for the CDR3: TGTGCCAGTAGTATGGCCCCGGGACAGTTTGAAGCTTTCTTT. Amino acid sequence: CASSMAPGQFEAFF. V gene TRBV19 combines with J gene TRBJ1-1, with 7 bases that match TRBD1. Germline trimming cut 3 bases from V and 7 bases from J; bases unmatched to any gene: 8. This CDR3 is built from 14 residues. Per the germline V gene, CDR1 is LNHDA and CDR2 is SQIVND (reference sequence).

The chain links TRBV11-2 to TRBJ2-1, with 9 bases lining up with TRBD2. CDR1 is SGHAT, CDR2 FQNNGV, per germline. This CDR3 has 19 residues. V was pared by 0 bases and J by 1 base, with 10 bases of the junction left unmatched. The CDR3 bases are TGTGCCAGCAGCTTAGATCTAAGGCGGGGGGGCCTATCCTACAATGAGCAGTTCTTC. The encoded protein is CASSLDLRRGGLSYNEQFF.

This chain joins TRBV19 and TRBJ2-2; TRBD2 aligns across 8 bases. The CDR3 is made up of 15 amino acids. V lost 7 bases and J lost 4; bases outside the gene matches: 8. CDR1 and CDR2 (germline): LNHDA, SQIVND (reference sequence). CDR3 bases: TGTGCCAGTAAAACCGGGACTAGAGGCACCGGGGAGCTGTTTTTT. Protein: CASKTGTRGTGELFF. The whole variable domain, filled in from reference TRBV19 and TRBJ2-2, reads DGGITQSPKYLFRKEGQNVTLSCEQNLNHDAMYWYRQDPGQGLRLIYYSQIVNDFQKGDIAEGYSVSREKKESFPLTVTSAQKNPTAFYLCASKTGTRGTGELFFGEGSRLTVL.

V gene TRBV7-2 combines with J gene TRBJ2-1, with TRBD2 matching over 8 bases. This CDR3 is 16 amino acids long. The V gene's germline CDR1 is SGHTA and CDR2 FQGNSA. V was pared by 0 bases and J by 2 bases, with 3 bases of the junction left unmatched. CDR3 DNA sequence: TGTGCCAGCAGCTTAGCGGGGACTAGTCCCTACAATGAGCAGTTCTTC. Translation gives CASSLAGTSPYNEQFF.

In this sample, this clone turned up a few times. The CDR3 is CSVDTGRNTIYF. In DNA form, the CDR3 reads TGCAGCGTTGATACAGGGAGAAACACCATATATTTT. This chain links TRBV29-1 with TRBJ1-3; D perhaps matches TRBD1 (6 bases). Germline V gene lookup returns CDR1 SQVTM and CDR2 ANQGSEA. Trimming removed 3 bases from V and 5 bases from J, with 8 bases in between. The CDR3 loop spans 12 amino acids.

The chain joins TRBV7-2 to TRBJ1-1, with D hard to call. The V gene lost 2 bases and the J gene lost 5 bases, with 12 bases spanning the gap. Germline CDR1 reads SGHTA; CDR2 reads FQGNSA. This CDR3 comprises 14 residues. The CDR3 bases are TGTGCCAGCAGCTTAATTACCACGGGGACTGAAGCTTTCTTT. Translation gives CASSLITTGTEAFF.

The CDR3 DNA reads as TGTGCCAGCAGCCCAGCAGGGAGGATGAACACTGAAGCTTTCTTT. Translated, it gives CASSPAGRMNTEAFF. The chain combines TRBV5-4 with TRBJ1-1, with D possibly TRBD1 on 5 matching bases. Germline lookup yields CDR1 SGHNT and CDR2 YYREEE (reference sequence). The CDR3 totals 15 residues. V lost 4 bases and J 0 bases, leaving 13 bases between the germline ends.

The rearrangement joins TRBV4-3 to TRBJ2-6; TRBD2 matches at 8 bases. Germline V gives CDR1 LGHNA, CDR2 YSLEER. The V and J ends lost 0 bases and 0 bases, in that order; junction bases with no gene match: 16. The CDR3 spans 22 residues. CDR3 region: CASSQDLLTSGVLPSGANVLTF. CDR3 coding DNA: TGCGCCAGCAGCCAAGATCTCCTTACTAGCGGTGTCCTCCCCTCTGGGGCCAACGTCCTGACTTTC.

The CDR3 is CASSPWLTGGTGRKADTQYF. The DNA for the CDR3 is TGCGCCAGCAGCCCTTGGTTGACCGGAGGGACAGGGAGGAAGGCAGATACGCAGTATTTT. The chain employs TRBV5-1 and TRBJ2-3; 9 bases are a match to TRBD1. V dropped 4 bases and J dropped 4; count of bases not matched to a gene: 22. The CDR3 has 20 residues. Germline V gene lookup returns CDR1 SGHRS and CDR2 YFSETQ. The full variable domain, completed using reference TRBV5-1 and TRBJ2-3, is KAGVTQTPRYLIKTRGQQVTLSCSPISGHRSVSWYQQTPGQGLQFLFEYFSETQRNKGNFPGRFSGRQFSNSRSEMNVSTLELGDSALYLCASSPWLTGGTGRKADTQYFGPGTRLTVL.

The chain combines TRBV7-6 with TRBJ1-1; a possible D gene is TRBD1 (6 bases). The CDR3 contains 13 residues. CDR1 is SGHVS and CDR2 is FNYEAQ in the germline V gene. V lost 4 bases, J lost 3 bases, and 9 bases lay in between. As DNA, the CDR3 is TGTGCCAGCAGCTCACAGGGTTACACTGAAGCTTTCTTT. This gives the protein CASSSQGYTEAFF.

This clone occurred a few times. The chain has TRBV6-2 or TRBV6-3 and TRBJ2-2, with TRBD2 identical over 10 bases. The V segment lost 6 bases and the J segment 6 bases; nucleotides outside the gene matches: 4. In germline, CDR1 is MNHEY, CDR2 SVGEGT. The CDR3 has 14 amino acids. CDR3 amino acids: CASSLAGAPGELFF. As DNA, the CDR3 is TGTGCCAGCAGCCTAGCGGGGGCGCCCGGGGAGCTGTTTTTT.

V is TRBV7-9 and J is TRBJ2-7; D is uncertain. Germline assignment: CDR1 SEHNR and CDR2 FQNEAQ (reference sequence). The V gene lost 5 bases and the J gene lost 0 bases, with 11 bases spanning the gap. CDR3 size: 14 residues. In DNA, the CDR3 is TGTGCCAGCAGCCCCCGAGACACCTCCTACGAGCAGTACTTC. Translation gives CASSPRDTSYEQYF. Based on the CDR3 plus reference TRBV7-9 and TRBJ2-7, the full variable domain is DTGVSQNPRHKITKRGQNVTFRCDPISEHNRLYWYRQTLGQGPEFLTYFQNEAQLEKSRLLSDRFSAERPKGSFSTLEIQRTEQGDSAMYLCASSPRDTSYEQYFGPGTRLTVT.

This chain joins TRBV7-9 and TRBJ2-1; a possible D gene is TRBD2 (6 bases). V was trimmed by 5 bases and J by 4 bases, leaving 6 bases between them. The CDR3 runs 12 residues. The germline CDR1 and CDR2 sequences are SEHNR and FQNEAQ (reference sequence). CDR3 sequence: CASSGGYNEQFF. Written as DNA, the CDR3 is TGTGCCAGCAGCGGGGGGTACAATGAGCAGTTCTTC.

The CDR3 coding sequence is TGTGCCAGCAGTTTAAGGCGGGAGGGCCGCTACGAGCAGTACTTC. The encoded protein is CASSLRREGRYEQYF. The chain combines TRBV6-5 with TRBJ2-7; TRBD2 matches at 9 bases. The V and J ends lost 4 bases and 3 bases, in that order; junction bases with no gene match: 7. The CDR3 extends over 15 amino acids. CDR1 MNHEY and CDR2 SVGAGI come from the germline V gene.

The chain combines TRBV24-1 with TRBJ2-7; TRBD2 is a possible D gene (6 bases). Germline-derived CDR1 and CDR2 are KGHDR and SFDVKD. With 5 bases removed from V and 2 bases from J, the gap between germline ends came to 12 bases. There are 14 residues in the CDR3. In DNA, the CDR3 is TGTGCCACCAGTGTGGGTAGCGGTGCCTACGAGCAGTACTTC. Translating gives CATSVGSGAYEQYF.

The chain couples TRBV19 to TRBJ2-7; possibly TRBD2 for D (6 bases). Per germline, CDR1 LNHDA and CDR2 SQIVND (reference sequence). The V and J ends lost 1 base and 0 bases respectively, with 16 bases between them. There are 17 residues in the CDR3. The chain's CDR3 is CASSIGRYGGSSYEQYF. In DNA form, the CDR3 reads TGTGCCAGTAGTATAGGAAGATACGGGGGAAGCTCCTACGAGCAGTACTTC.